Sequencing of this TCR beta chain was carried out in a study of Tregs in tolerant kidney transplant recipients. Study-level information: Sorting of CD4+CD25+CD127- cells followed approximately three-day belatacept mixed lymphocyte reactions, sometimes with approximately 5-day graft donor restimulation. Overall study results and limits: This study did not directly address biological reproducibility.

This clone appeared a few times. Its antigen is still unknown. Profiled with immunoSEQ multiplex PCR; TCRdb holds only in-frame clones, not every one. The sample consists of approximately 17,000 clones, about two thirds of them appearing once. Trimming removed 0 bases at V and 5 bases at J, with 10 bases between. Germline V gives CDR1 SGHRS, CDR2 YFSETQ. The CDR3 extends over 14 amino acids. This rearrangement joins TRBV5-1 to TRBJ2-3; no reliable D call. The specimen sequenced was Tregs from blood cultured with allogeneic cells. This sequence originates from a human donor in good health. The CDR3 DNA is TGCGCCAGCAGCTTGGGGTCTTCGCTAGATACGCAGTATTTT. Amino acid sequence: CASSLGSSLDTQYF.